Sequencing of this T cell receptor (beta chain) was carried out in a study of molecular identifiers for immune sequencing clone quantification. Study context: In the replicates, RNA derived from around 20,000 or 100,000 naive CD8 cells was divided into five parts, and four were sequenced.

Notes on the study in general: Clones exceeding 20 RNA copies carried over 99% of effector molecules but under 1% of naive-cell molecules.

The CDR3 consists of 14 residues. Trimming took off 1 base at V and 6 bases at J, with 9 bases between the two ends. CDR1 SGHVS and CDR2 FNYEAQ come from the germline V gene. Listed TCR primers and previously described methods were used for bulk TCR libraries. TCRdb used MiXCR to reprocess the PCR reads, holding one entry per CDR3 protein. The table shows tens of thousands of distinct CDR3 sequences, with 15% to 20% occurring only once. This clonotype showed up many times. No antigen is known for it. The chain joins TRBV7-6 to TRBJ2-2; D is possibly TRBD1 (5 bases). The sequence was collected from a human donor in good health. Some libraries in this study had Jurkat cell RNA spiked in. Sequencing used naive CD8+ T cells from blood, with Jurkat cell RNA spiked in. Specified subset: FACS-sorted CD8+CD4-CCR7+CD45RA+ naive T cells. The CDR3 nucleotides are TGTGCCAGCAGCTTAGAGTCAGGGTCCGGGGAGCTGTTTTTT. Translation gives CASSLESGSGELFF. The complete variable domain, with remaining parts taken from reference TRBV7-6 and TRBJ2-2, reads GAGVSQSPRYKVTKRGQDVALRCDPISGHVSLYWYRQALGQGPEFLTYFNYEAQQDKSGLPNDRFSAERPEGSISTLTIQRTEQRDSAMYRCASSLESGSGELFFGEGSRLTVL.